A single sample is the source of the 11 T cell receptor beta chains below, sequenced in a study of blood T cell repertoires in COVID-19 (dated by TCRdb to about 2020). Library preparation used the immunoSEQ multiplex PCR assay. This is the immuneACCESS table as TCRdb keeps it, with only in-frame sequences that have V and J called. A part of the clones is gone; compared with another copy, unresolved V genes explain less than half, and the rest is unexplained. Within this sample are 110,000 to 150,000 clones, with around 81% of them counted one time only. The ten largest clones take up around 6.2% of the sample. Sequenced material: PBMCs or T cells enriched from blood (not recorded which). These receptors were obtained from a woman between 35 and 50 years old who had recovered from COVID-19.

The chain employs TRBV2 and TRBJ2-5; 7 positions match TRBD2. The CDR3 spans 13 residues. Germline assignment: CDR1 SNHLY and CDR2 FYNNEI. With 7 bases clipped from V and 5 bases from J, the junction kept 7 bases outside the gene matches. The CDR3 DNA sequence: TGTGCCAGCACCGGCGGGAGAGGGGAGACCCAGTACTTC. Protein sequence: CASTGGRGETQYF.

V gene TRBV5-1 combines with J gene TRBJ1-6; D remains unclear. This CDR3 is built from 15 residues. Trimming removed 5 bases at V and 8 bases at J, with 17 bases between. CDR1 and CDR2 from the germline V gene are SGHRS and YFSETQ. The CDR3: CASSPRGVNYSPLHF. CDR3 DNA: TGCGCCAGCAGTCCGCGGGGTGTAAATTATTCACCCCTCCACTTT.

The V and J genes are TRBV29-1 and TRBJ2-1, with TRBD1 identical over 10 bases. Losses at the gene ends were 6 bases for V and 1 base for J; bases not matched to a gene: 12. Per germline, CDR1 SQVTM and CDR2 ANQGSEA. CDR3 length equals 17 residues. In DNA form, the CDR3 reads TGCAGCGTACCCGGGACAGGGGTCCGAAGGTCCTACAATGAGCAGTTCTTC. Translated, it gives CSVPGTGVRRSYNEQFF.

The chain combines TRBV5-1 with TRBJ2-7; the D gene is possibly TRBD1 (5 bases). V was clipped by 2 bases and J by 8 bases, with 23 bases between them. This CDR3 has 16 amino acids. CDR1 and CDR2 (germline): SGHRS, YFSETQ. The CDR3 reads CASSFLHTGHGEKQYF. CDR3 DNA: TGCGCCAGCAGCTTCCTCCATACAGGCCATGGAGAGAAGCAGTACTTC.

The chain has TRBV11-3 and TRBJ2-2; TRBD1 is a possible D gene (6 bases). CDR3 length: 14 amino acids. V shed 4 bases and J shed 6 bases, with 12 bases lying between them. Germline values: CDR1 SGHNT, CDR2 YENEEA. DNA for the CDR3: TGTGCCAGCAGCTCCGGACAGCTTGCCGGGGAGCTGTTTTTT. Translating gives CASSSGQLAGELFF.

This clone was counted a single time. V is TRBV5-1 and J is TRBJ1-1; a possible D gene is TRBD1 (5 bases). V shed 2 bases and J shed 2 bases, with 19 bases lying between them. CDR1 is SGHRS and CDR2 is YFSETQ in the germline V gene. There are 17 residues in the CDR3. DNA of the CDR3: TGCGCCAGCAGCTTCACTCCAGTCACCAGGGTAAACACTGAAGCTTTCTTT. Translating it yields CASSFTPVTRVNTEAFF.

CDR3 coding DNA: TGTGCCAGCAGTTTATCGCAGGACTATTCCTACGAGCAGTACTTC. It codes for CASSLSQDYSYEQYF. The chain recombines TRBV27 with TRBJ2-7; D might be TRBD2 (6 bases). The V end was cut by 0 bases, the J end by 1 base, with 10 bases between. CDR1 and CDR2 (germline): MNHEY, SMNVEV (reference sequence). This CDR3 is built from 15 residues.

The CDR3: CASSPPTGPNTGELFF. In DNA, the CDR3 is TGTGCCAGCAGCCCCCCGACAGGCCCCAACACCGGGGAGCTGTTTTTT. The V call is TRBV7-9, the J call TRBJ2-2, with D possibly TRBD1 on 6 matching bases. The CDR3 is made up of 16 amino acids. V lost 5 bases, J lost 2 bases, and 15 bases lay in between. Per germline, CDR1 SEHNR and CDR2 FQNEAQ (reference sequence). The full variable domain, rest sourced from reference TRBV7-9 and TRBJ2-2, is DTGVSQNPRHKITKRGQNVTFRCDPISEHNRLYWYRQTLGQGPEFLTYFQNEAQLEKSRLLSDRFSAERPKGSFSTLEIQRTEQGDSAMYLCASSPPTGPNTGELFFGEGSRLTVL.

V and J are TRBV12-3 or TRBV12-4 and TRBJ1-1; D is unclear. The V end was cut by 6 bases, the J end by 5 bases, with 13 bases between. The CDR3 totals 13 residues. The CDR3 spells CASSLAGPTEAFF. The CDR3 bases are TGTGCCAGCAGCCTAGCTGGGCCTACTGAAGCTTTCTTT.

This rearrangement joins TRBV15 to TRBJ2-2; D might be TRBD2 (7 bases). With 1 base removed from V and 3 bases from J, the gap between germline ends came to 12 bases. CDR3 length equals 16 residues. Germline V gives CDR1 LNHNV, CDR2 YYDKDF (reference sequence). The CDR3 DNA is TGTGCCACCAGCAGAGCGGGCGGGGGCCACACCGGGGAGCTGTTTTTT. Protein product: CATSRAGGGHTGELFF.

The chain carries TRBV5-6 and TRBJ1-2; 7 nucleotides match TRBD1. Looked up from germline, CDR1 is SGHDT and CDR2 is YYEEEE. The length of the CDR3 is 15 residues. With 3 bases clipped from V and 6 bases from J, the junction kept 11 bases outside the gene matches. The CDR3 spells CASSSPRRGSNGYTF. The CDR3, as DNA: TGTGCCAGCAGCTCACCTCGCAGGGGGAGCAATGGCTACACCTTC.